The clone carrying this T cell receptor beta chain was seen a few times. Its antigen is still unknown. RNA transcripts yielded amplified TCR beta CDR3 regions. Using the HTBI primer set, a first-round RT-PCR was run on the TCR CDR3. MiXCR, applied by TCRdb to the multiplex PCR reads, yields one record per CDR3 protein. The table lists about 500,000 distinct CDR3 sequences, roughly a sixth of them singletons. Each person with ophthalmopathy scored at least 3 on the Clinical Activity Score, reached NOSPECS grade 4 or higher, and had been ill under 3 months. Diagnostic decisions used clinical symptoms, serum thyroxine and TRAb, thyroid ultrasound and orbital computed tomography. PBMCs were collected from a roughly 10 ml volume of fresh peripheral blood. From germline, CDR1 is SGHKS and CDR2 YYEKEE (reference sequence). The V segment lost 0 bases and the J segment 1 base; nucleotides outside the gene matches: 3. CDR3 size: 15 residues.

The sample is drawn from a study of T cells in Graves' hyperthyroidism and ophthalmopathy. Findings of the study overall: Separation of ophthalmopathy from stable hyperthyroidism was achieved by a 13 V-J model.

The receptor's source is a woman in her 30s with Graves' ophthalmopathy. Sequenced sample: blood. This chain uses TRBV5-5 with TRBJ2-7; 8 bases are a match to TRBD1. This CDR3 reads CASSLGRGQSYEQYF. The CDR3 bases are TGTGCCAGCAGCTTGGGCAGGGGGCAGTCCTACGAGCAGTACTTC.